The present T cell receptor beta chain was sequenced within a study of response to subunit inactivated influenza vaccine. Regarding the study as a whole: The authors suggested that every seasonal influenza vaccination recruits few new T cells.

TCRdb reprocessed the RT-PCR reads with MiXCR, giving one entry per CDR3 protein. Among a few hundred thousand distinct CDR3 sequences listed, 22% were seen once. For this clonotype: As yet, its antigen is unknown.

The CDR3 contains 15 residues. The V and J ends lost 1 base and 3 bases, in that order; junction bases with no gene match: 6. Germline assignment: CDR1 SNHLY and CDR2 FYNNEI. Sequencing used PBMCs from blood, obtained 21 months after vaccination. This chain joins TRBV2 and TRBJ2-7; 7 nucleotides agree with TRBD1. The receptor comes from a man between 50 and 75 years old who received an inactivated influenza vaccine. The DNA for the CDR3 is TGTGCCAGCAGTGAAGAGGGGGCGGTACACTACGAGCAGTACTTC. The encoded protein is CASSEEGAVHYEQYF. Full variable domain (remainder filled in from reference TRBV2 and TRBJ2-7): EPEVTQTPSHQVTQMGQEVILRCVPISNHLYFYWYRQILGQKVEFLVSFYNNEISEKSEIFDDQFSVERPDGSNFTLKIRSTKLEDSAMYFCASSEEGAVHYEQYFGPGTRLTVT.